This T cell receptor beta chain was captured by sequencing in a study of T cell responses to AZD1222 COVID-19 vaccine. Points from the study as a whole: Dominant at 160-218 and 743-854, vaccine-associated CD4 TCRs also spanned spike. Repertoires in all cases were sampled only once the peak T cell response had passed. Only six or seven AZD1222 recipients were seropositive at baseline.

Profiled with immunoSEQ multiplex PCR; TCRdb holds only in-frame clones, not every one. The data contain tens of thousands of clones, roughly 85% of them singletons. CDR1 is MNHNY, CDR2 SVGAGI, per germline (reference sequence). This CDR3 is 16 amino acids long. V dropped 6 bases and J dropped 7; count of bases not matched to a gene: 9. Investigators merged groups given second doses at roughly 4 or roughly 12 weeks. This clone was counted only a few times. What it recognizes is unknown. The sequenced sample was peripheral blood, obtained 28 days after the second AZD1222 dose. The J gene is TRBJ2-1, the V gene TRBV6-6; 13 bases match TRBD2. The receptor's source is an adult who received the AZD1222 COVID-19 vaccine. The chain's CDR3 is CASSGGLAGRGNEQFF. CDR3 DNA sequence: TGTGCCAGCAGCGGGGGACTAGCGGGACGAGGTAATGAGCAGTTCTTC.